Presented here are 9 T cell receptor beta chains from one specimen sequenced in a study of cytomegalovirus exposure and HLA in healthy donors. The primer mix had 60 Vbeta and 13 Jbeta primers. TCRdb's copy holds only in-frame clones and misses some; the assay was immunoSEQ multiplex PCR. The sample has roughly 100,000 clones; about 70% are singletons. Source material: PBMCs. The receptors here all came from a young man in good health and CMV-seronegative.

The V gene is TRBV30, the J gene TRBJ2-1; 11 bases map to TRBD2. Germline V gene sequence: CDR1 GTSNPN, CDR2 SVGIG (reference sequence). CDR3 length: 15 amino acids. V was clipped by 0 bases and J by 7 bases; unmatched bases: 5. CDR3 protein: CAWSVLAGAVNEQFF. CDR3 nucleotide sequence: TGTGCCTGGAGTGTACTAGCGGGAGCTGTAAATGAGCAGTTCTTC. The whole variable domain, remainder taken from reference TRBV30 and TRBJ2-1, is SQTIHQWPATLVQPVGSPLSLECTVEGTSNPNLYWYRQAAGRGLQLLFYSVGIGQISSEVPQNLSASRPQDRQFILSSKKLLLSDSGFYLCAWSVLAGAVNEQFFGPGTRLTVL.

The genes are TRBV19 and TRBJ2-2, with a tentative D call TRBD1 (6 bases). Germline V CDR1 and CDR2: LNHDA, SQIVND (reference sequence). V was cut by 6 bases and J by 1 base, with 15 bases left in between. This CDR3 is built from 16 residues. The CDR3 here is CASRHAARGNTGELFF. The CDR3 DNA reads as TGTGCCAGTAGACACGCGGCCAGGGGGAACACCGGGGAGCTGTTTTTT. The whole variable domain, remainder taken from reference TRBV19 and TRBJ2-2, is DGGITQSPKYLFRKEGQNVTLSCEQNLNHDAMYWYRQDPGQGLRLIYYSQIVNDFQKGDIAEGYSVSREKKESFPLTVTSAQKNPTAFYLCASRHAARGNTGELFFGEGSRLTVL.

V and J are TRBV5-4 and TRBJ1-1, with D possibly being TRBD1 (6 bases). V shed 5 bases and J shed 4 bases, with 15 bases lying between them. Looked up from germline, CDR1 is SGHNT and CDR2 is YYREEE (reference sequence). CDR3 length: 14 amino acids. CDR3 sequence reads: CASRERGGPTEAFF. CDR3 sequence (DNA): TGTGCCAGCAGGGAGAGGGGGGGTCCCACTGAAGCTTTCTTT.

V usage is TRBV6-1 and J usage is TRBJ1-5, with 9 positions matching TRBD1. This CDR3 comprises 13 residues. Germline V lookup: CDR1 MNHNS, CDR2 SASEGT. Germline trimming cut 7 bases from V and 5 bases from J; bases unmatched to any gene: 3. The CDR3 DNA reads TGTGCCAGCACTGACAGGGGGTATCAGCCCCAGCATTTT. Translating it yields CASTDRGYQPQHF.

The chain uses TRBV28 and TRBJ2-5, with 10 nucleotides matching TRBD1. The V and J ends lost 3 bases and 1 base, in that order; junction bases with no gene match: 2. CDR1 and CDR2 from the germline V gene are MDHEN and SYDVKM. This CDR3 has 15 amino acids. Here the CDR3 DNA reads TGTGCCAGCAGTTTGACAGGGGGCGGCCAAGAGACCCAGTACTTC. Amino acids: CASSLTGGGQETQYF. Full variable domain (remainder filled in from reference TRBV28 and TRBJ2-5): DVKVTQSSRYLVKRTGEKVFLECVQDMDHENMFWYRQDPGLGLRLIYFSYDVKMKEKGDIPEGYSVSREKKERFSLILESASTNQTSMYLCASSLTGGGQETQYFGPGTRLLVL.

The CDR3 coding sequence is TGTGCCAGCTCACCAAGGGACAGTGGAAACACCATATATTTT. It is translated as CASSPRDSGNTIYF. The chain links TRBV18 to TRBJ1-3; 7 bases are shared with TRBD1. The junction had 1 base not matched to a gene; V was cut back by 2 bases and J by 3 bases. The CDR3 covers 14 residues. CDR1 and CDR2 from the germline V gene are KGHSH and LQKENI.

This clone was observed a few times. The chain is built from TRBV6-1 and TRBJ1-2; 7 nucleotides agree with TRBD1. The CDR3 consists of 14 residues. The V and J ends lost 7 bases and 0 bases, in that order; junction bases with no gene match: 5. Germline values: CDR1 MNHNS, CDR2 SASEGT. DNA of the CDR3: TGTGCCAGCACCTTGACAGGGACTAACTATGGCTACACCTTC. The encoded protein is CASTLTGTNYGYTF.

V usage is TRBV2 and J usage is TRBJ1-1; maybe TRBD1 (6 bases). V lost 3 bases, J lost 6 bases, and 14 bases lay in between. The CDR3 consists of 14 residues. In germline, CDR1 is SNHLY, CDR2 FYNNEI. The DNA of the CDR3 is TGTGCCAGCAGTGACTTCCGACAGGCCTCTGAAGCTTTCTTT. Translation gives CASSDFRQASEAFF. The complete variable domain, with remaining parts taken from reference TRBV2 and TRBJ1-1, reads EPEVTQTPSHQVTQMGQEVILRCVPISNHLYFYWYRQILGQKVEFLVSFYNNEISEKSEIFDDQFSVERPDGSNFTLKIRSTKLEDSAMYFCASSDFRQASEAFFGQGTRLTVV.

The chain combines TRBV10-3 with TRBJ2-5; TRBD1 matches 8 bases. V lost 6 bases and J lost 5; bases outside the gene matches: 8. Germline V gene data show CDR1 as ENHRY and CDR2 as SYGVKD. The length of the CDR3 is 14 residues. The DNA of the CDR3 is TGTGCCATCAGCTCGACAGGGGTCAGGGAGACCCAGTACTTC. Translation gives CAISSTGVRETQYF.